One and the same sample provided the 8 T cell receptor beta chains below, sequenced in a study of shared clonotypes between healthy human individuals. Profiling relied on immunoSEQ multiplex PCR, and the TCRdb table lists in-frame clones only, not all of them. The sample shows a few hundred thousand clones, approximately 74% of them seen only once. The source material was memory CD4+ T cells sorted from blood. This sample's subset: CD45RA-negative fraction. These receptors originate from a man aged 25 to 40 in good health.

V is TRBV11-2 and J is TRBJ2-2; 9 nucleotides match TRBD1. Germline CDR1 is SGHAT and CDR2 is FQNNGV. The length of the CDR3 is 14 residues. Unmatched junction bases numbered 2, after V lost 5 bases and J lost 4 bases. CDR3 loop: CASSRTGVTGELFF. The CDR3 DNA is TGTGCCAGCAGCCGGACAGGGGTCACCGGGGAGCTGTTTTTT.

The chain uses TRBV5-6 and TRBJ1-5; tentative D call: TRBD1 (6 bases). The CDR3 consists of 14 residues. V was shortened by 3 bases and J by 4 bases, with 11 bases between the two germline ends. CDR1 is SGHDT and CDR2 is YYEEEE in the germline V gene. The CDR3 DNA reads as TGTGCCAGCAGCTATACAGGGCGTAATCAGCCCCAGCATTTT. Its protein is CASSYTGRNQPQHF.

The J gene is TRBJ2-7, the V gene TRBV7-9, with D possibly matching TRBD1 (5 bases). The germline CDR1 and CDR2 sequences are SEHNR and FQNEAQ (reference sequence). Trimming took 7 bases from V and 6 from J, leaving 13 bases between them. CDR3 length equals 12 residues. Written as DNA, the CDR3 is TGTGCCAGCACCTCAGGGTACGCCGAGCAGTACTTC. Its protein product is CASTSGYAEQYF.

This chain connects TRBV27 to TRBJ2-3; the D gene is possibly TRBD2 (6 bases). The CDR3 length is 15 residues. The V gene's germline CDR1 is MNHEY and CDR2 SMNVEV (reference sequence). The V gene lost 6 bases and the J gene lost 2 bases, with 15 bases spanning the gap. As DNA, the CDR3 is TGTGCCAGCAGAAAGACAGCGGACTACACAGATACGCAGTATTTT. This encodes CASRKTADYTDTQYF.

This clone has only one observation. V and J are TRBV14 and TRBJ1-2; D is uncertain. From germline, CDR1 is SGHDN and CDR2 FVKESK. The CDR3 loop spans 15 amino acids. Trimming removed 3 bases at V and 2 bases at J, with 13 bases between. This chain's CDR3 is CASSQTPGENYGYTF. The CDR3 coding sequence is TGTGCCAGCAGCCAGACACCCGGAGAAAACTATGGCTACACCTTC.

The chain recombines TRBV2 with TRBJ2-1; D remains unclear. Trimming removed 6 bases from V and 7 bases from J, with 10 bases in between. The V gene's germline CDR1 is SNHLY and CDR2 FYNNEI. This CDR3 region has 12 residues. The CDR3 DNA reads TGTGCCAGCAGCCCCGTCGGGAATGAGCAGTTCTTC. Protein sequence: CASSPVGNEQFF.

The gene calls are TRBV5-1 and TRBJ2-1, with D possibly TRBD2 on 6 matching bases. Germline CDR1 is SGHRS and CDR2 is YFSETQ. This CDR3 is built from 15 residues. Trimming removed 5 bases from V and 5 bases from J, with 17 bases in between. The CDR3 spells CASSPLARLHNEQFF. In DNA form, the CDR3 reads TGCGCCAGCAGTCCTCTAGCGCGGCTACACAATGAGCAGTTCTTC.

The rearrangement joins TRBV5-1 to TRBJ1-4, with 9 bases aligning to TRBD1. This CDR3 is built from 15 residues. CDR1 and CDR2 from the germline V gene are SGHRS and YFSETQ. V shed 0 bases, J shed 7 bases, and the junction held 4 bases outside the gene matches. CDR3: CASSLDGTGSEKLFF. CDR3 nucleotide sequence: TGCGCCAGCAGCTTGGATGGGACAGGGAGTGAAAAACTGTTTTTT.